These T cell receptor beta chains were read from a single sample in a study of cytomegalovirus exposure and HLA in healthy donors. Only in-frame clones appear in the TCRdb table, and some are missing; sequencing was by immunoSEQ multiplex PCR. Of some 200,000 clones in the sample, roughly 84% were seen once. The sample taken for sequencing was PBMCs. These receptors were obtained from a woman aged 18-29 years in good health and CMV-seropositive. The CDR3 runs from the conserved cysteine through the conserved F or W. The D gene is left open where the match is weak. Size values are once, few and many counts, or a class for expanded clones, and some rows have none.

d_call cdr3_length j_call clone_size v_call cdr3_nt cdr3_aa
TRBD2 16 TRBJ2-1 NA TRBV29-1 TGCAGCGTTGAGGGGGGGGGTATACTCTCCTACAATGAGCAGTTCTTC CSVEGGGILSYNEQFF
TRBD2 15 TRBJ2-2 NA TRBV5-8 TGTGCCAGCAGCTTGCTTGGGCTAGCGGCCGGGGAGCTGTTTTTT CASSLLGLAAGELFF
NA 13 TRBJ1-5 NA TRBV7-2 TGTGCCAGCAGCTTAGATGGGGCAGGCCCCCAGCATTTT CASSLDGAGPQHF
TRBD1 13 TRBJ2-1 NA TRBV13 TGTGCCAGCACGGACAGGGTGAGGAATGAGCAGTTCTTC CASTDRVRNEQFF
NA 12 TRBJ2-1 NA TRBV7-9 TGTGCCAGCATCGTTTCCTACAATGAGCAGTTCTTC CASIVSYNEQFF
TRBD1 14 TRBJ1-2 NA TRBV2 TGTGCCAGCAATTTGGGACAGCTCTTCTATGGCTACACCTTC CASNLGQLFYGYTF
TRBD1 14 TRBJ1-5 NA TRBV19 TGTGCCAGTAGTCCAGGGACAGGGGGTCAGCCCCAGCATTTT CASSPGTGGQPQHF
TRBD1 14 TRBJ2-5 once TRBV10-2 TGCGCCAGCAGTGAGGGCAGGGGGCCAGAGACCCAGTACTTC CASSEGRGPETQYF
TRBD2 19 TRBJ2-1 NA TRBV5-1 TGCGCCAGCAGCTTGGGAACCCGGGAGGGTTACATTTCCTACAATGAGCAGTTCTTC CASSLGTREGYISYNEQFF
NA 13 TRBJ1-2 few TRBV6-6 TGTGCCAGCAGTCTGGACATGGCCTATGGCTACACCTTC CASSLDMAYGYTF
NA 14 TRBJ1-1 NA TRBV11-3 TGTGCCAGCAGCTTAGGGGGGGGCAGGACTGAAGCTTTCTTT CASSLGGGRTEAFF
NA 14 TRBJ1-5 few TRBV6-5 TGTGCCAGCAGACCTAACCAGGGAAGCCAGCCCCAGCATTTT CASRPNQGSQPQHF
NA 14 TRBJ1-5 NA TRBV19 TGTGCCAGTAGTACTACAGGTACCAATCAGCCCCAGCATTTT CASSTTGTNQPQHF
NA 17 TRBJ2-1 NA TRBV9 TGTGCCAGCAGCGCCTCGGGGATGGTAGCGGTTTACAATGAGCAGTTCTTC CASSASGMVAVYNEQFF
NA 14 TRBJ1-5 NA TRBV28 TGTGCCAGTATCTTTCAAGGGGTTTCTGAGCCCCAGCATTTT CASIFQGVSEPQHF
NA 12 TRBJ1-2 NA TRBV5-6 TGTGCCAGCAGCCCTCGGTACTATGGCTACACCTTC CASSPRYYGYTF
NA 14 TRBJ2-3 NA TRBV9 TGTGCCAGCAGCGTAAGAGGGAACACAGATACGCAGTATTTT CASSVRGNTDTQYF
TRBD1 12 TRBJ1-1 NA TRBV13 TGTGCCAGCAGCGTTGGGACAGGGGAAGCTTTCTTT CASSVGTGEAFF
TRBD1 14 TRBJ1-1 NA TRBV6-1 TGTGCCAGCGGACAGGGGGCGCCGGGCACTGAAGCTTTCTTT CASGQGAPGTEAFF
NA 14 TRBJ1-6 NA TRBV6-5 TGTGCCAGCAGCGGGACCTCGGGAGGTTCACCCCTCCACTTT CASSGTSGGSPLHF